A single sample is the source of the 19 T cell receptor beta chains below, sequenced in a study of T-cell reconstitution after alpha-beta-depleted transplantation in children. Unique molecular identifiers tagged the TCRbeta library. TCRdb recomputed calls from the PCR reads with MiXCR, one row per CDR3 protein. Here the sample spans fewer than 550,000 distinct CDR3 sequences, about a tenth being singletons. The material was PBMCs from the stem cell graft donor, obtained from the stem cell graft. The receptors were gathered from a human donor who donated a stem cell graft to a child with acute myeloid leukemia.

CDR3 loop: CASSPPGGGTSGANVLTF. In DNA, the CDR3 is TGTGCCAGCTCACCACCAGGCGGCGGGACCTCTGGGGCCAACGTCCTGACTTTC. J is TRBJ2-6 and V is TRBV18, with a tentative D call TRBD2 (6 bases). Trimming removed 0 bases at V and 0 bases at J, with 12 bases between. Germline loops: CDR1 KGHSH, CDR2 LQKENI. The length of the CDR3 is 18 residues.

This clonotype was recorded at least ten times. The chain joins TRBV12-3 or TRBV12-4 to TRBJ2-1; TRBD2 might be the D (5 bases). This CDR3 has 14 residues. The V and J ends lost 5 bases and 5 bases respectively, with 13 bases between them. The DNA of the CDR3 is TGTGCCAGCAGTCGCTCGACGGGGAACAATGAGCAGTTCTTC. It translates to CASSRSTGNNEQFF.

The table lists this clonotype with a few counts. V gene TRBV7-8 combines with J gene TRBJ2-3; TRBD2 aligns across 16 bases. Germline CDR1 reads SGHVS; CDR2 reads FQNEAQ. Trimming cost V 5 bases and J 4 bases; bases outside gene matches: 3. The CDR3 extends over 16 amino acids. CDR3 nucleotides: TGTGCCAGCAGCAGGGGACTAGCGGGAGGGGCAGATACGCAGTATTTT. Encoded protein: CASSRGLAGGADTQYF. Filled out from reference TRBV7-8 and TRBJ2-3, the complete variable domain reads GAGVSQSPRYKVAKRGQDVALRCDPISGHVSLFWYQQALGQGPEFLTYFQNEAQLDKSGLPSDRFFAERPEGSVSTLKIQRTQQEDSAVYLCASSRGLAGGADTQYFGPGTRLTVL.

In this sample, this clonotype turned up a few times. The chain has TRBV18 and TRBJ2-1; 9 bases are a match to TRBD2. After removal of 3 bases from V and 4 bases from J, the junction contained 7 bases not matched to a gene. Germline V gives CDR1 KGHSH, CDR2 LQKENI. The CDR3 totals 16 residues. The CDR3: CASSPRLAGPYNEQFF. Written as DNA, the CDR3 is TGTGCCAGCTCACCCCGGCTAGCGGGGCCGTACAATGAGCAGTTCTTC.

This clonotype was observed at least ten times. The chain carries TRBV2 and TRBJ2-2; unclear D gene. CDR1 is SNHLY and CDR2 is FYNNEI in the germline V gene. The CDR3 is 14 amino acids. Trimming stripped 6 bases from V and 1 base from J, with 9 bases between. CDR3 sequence: CASRGYVNTGELFF. CDR3 nucleotide sequence: TGTGCCAGCAGGGGATATGTGAACACCGGGGAGCTGTTTTTT.

The V and J genes are TRBV7-3 and TRBJ2-3; D possibly corresponds to TRBD2 (5 bases). V was cut by 4 bases and J by 6 bases, with 11 bases left in between. Germline CDR1 and CDR2: SGHTA and FQGTGA. This CDR3 has 13 amino acids. The CDR3 loop reads CASSYGPGDTQYF. CDR3 in DNA: TGTGCCAGCAGCTACGGACCGGGGGATACGCAGTATTTT.

This clonotype was detected many times. The chain uses TRBV5-1 and TRBJ2-2; D not certain. The CDR3 has 13 amino acids. Germline CDR1 is SGHRS and CDR2 is YFSETQ. V shed 5 bases and J shed 3 bases, with 8 bases lying between them. The CDR3 reads CASRDVDTGELFF. As DNA, the CDR3 is TGCGCCAGCAGGGACGTAGACACCGGGGAGCTGTTTTTT.

The chain employs TRBV7-8 and TRBJ1-1; 8 nucleotides align to TRBD1. Germline V gene lookup returns CDR1 SGHVS and CDR2 FQNEAQ. The CDR3 contains 15 residues. With 4 bases clipped from V and 1 base from J, the junction kept 5 bases outside the gene matches. The CDR3 region is CASSYGTGGNTEAFF. CDR3 DNA sequence: TGTGCCAGCAGCTATGGGACAGGCGGGAACACTGAAGCTTTCTTT. Supplemented by reference TRBV7-8 and TRBJ1-1, the full variable domain reads GAGVSQSPRYKVAKRGQDVALRCDPISGHVSLFWYQQALGQGPEFLTYFQNEAQLDKSGLPSDRFFAERPEGSVSTLKIQRTQQEDSAVYLCASSYGTGGNTEAFFGQGTRLTVV.

The J gene is TRBJ2-1, the V gene TRBV5-4; 8 bases fit TRBD2. Germline assignment: CDR1 SGHNT and CDR2 YYREEE (reference sequence). V was clipped by 4 bases and J by 5 bases; unmatched bases: 8. The CDR3 sequence is 15 residues long. The CDR3 sequence: CASSPGTSGHNEQFF. The CDR3 coding sequence is TGTGCCAGCAGCCCCGGGACTAGTGGTCACAATGAGCAGTTCTTC.

The chain combines TRBV20-1 with TRBJ2-3; 7 bases align to TRBD2. V was pared by 5 bases and J by 2 bases, with 10 bases of the junction left unmatched. CDR1 and CDR2 from the germline V gene are DFQATT and SNEGSKA (reference sequence). The CDR3 length is 15 residues. The CDR3 nucleotides are TGCAGTGCTTCTCTAACGGGAGGCTCCACAGATACGCAGTATTTT. It is translated as CSASLTGGSTDTQYF.

V and J are TRBV12-3 or TRBV12-4 and TRBJ2-5; 8 bases line up with TRBD2. J was trimmed by 4 bases and V by 6 bases; bases with no gene match: 7. This CDR3 is built from 14 residues. CDR3 protein: CASSMGLGRETQYF. The CDR3 DNA sequence: TGTGCCAGCAGCATGGGACTAGGACGAGAGACCCAGTACTTC.

This chain links TRBV4-2 with TRBJ2-7; tentatively, D is TRBD1 (6 bases). Between the trimmed V and J ends, which lost 1 base and 4 bases, there was a span of 11 bases. This CDR3 has 14 amino acids. Germline V gene sequence: CDR1 LGHNA, CDR2 YNFKEQ. The CDR3 DNA follows: TGTGCCAGCAGCCAAGCAACAGGGTCGTACGAGCAGTACTTC. It is translated as CASSQATGSYEQYF.

This clonotype was counted a few times. The chain joins TRBV20-1 to TRBJ1-1, with a tentative D call TRBD1 (6 bases). V was cut by 1 base and J by 3 bases, with 12 bases left in between. The CDR3 is made up of 14 amino acids. Germline values: CDR1 DFQATT, CDR2 SNEGSKA (reference sequence). CDR3 bases: TGCAGTGCTAGAGGGGGGGCACGGGACACTGAAGCTTTCTTT. Amino acids: CSARGGARDTEAFF.

This chain uses TRBV5-1 with TRBJ2-5, with D maybe TRBD2 (7 bases). Germline V gene sequence: CDR1 SGHRS, CDR2 YFSETQ. CDR3 length: 14 residues. Trimming removed 5 bases at V and 0 bases at J, with 11 bases between. The CDR3 region has the DNA TGCGCCAGCAGGGGGGGGGACAACCAAGAGACCCAGTACTTC. Translation: CASRGGDNQETQYF.

This clonotype was recorded a few times. The J gene is TRBJ1-1, the V gene TRBV5-5, with D perhaps TRBD1 (6 bases). The V gene's germline CDR1 is SGHKS and CDR2 YYEKEE (reference sequence). The CDR3 spans 14 residues. Trimming cost V 4 bases and J 1 base, with 11 bases left between them. This chain's CDR3 is CASSNGQKNTEAFF. CDR3 DNA: TGTGCCAGCAGCAACGGACAGAAGAACACTGAAGCTTTCTTT.

This clonotype has more than one count but fewer than ten. This chain connects TRBV7-9 to TRBJ1-2; D remains ambiguous. Trimming cost V 1 base and J 8 bases, with 14 bases left between them. CDR1 and CDR2 from the germline V gene are SEHNR and FQNEAQ (reference sequence). CDR3 length equals 14 residues. The DNA for the CDR3 is TGTGCCAGCAGCTTAGGTCCCGGGGTGCTCGGCTACACCTTC. Protein product: CASSLGPGVLGYTF.

In the case of this clonotype: A much larger clone differs from this one at a single base, so this may be a read error. The chain couples TRBV30 to TRBJ1-2; 7 bases agree with TRBD1. From germline, CDR1 is GTSNPN and CDR2 SVGIG (reference sequence). The CDR3 extends over 15 amino acids. The CDR3 nucleotides read TGTGCCTGGAGTGCGGGGGCCAGGGGGAACTATGGCGACACCTTC. This encodes CAWSAGARGNYGDTF.

The sample holds many counts of this clonotype. The V gene is TRBV5-5, the J gene TRBJ2-3; weak D call: TRBD1 (5 bases). V gave up 0 bases and J gave up 0 bases, with 8 bases separating them. The V gene's germline CDR1 is SGHKS and CDR2 YYEKEE (reference sequence). The CDR3 is made up of 15 amino acids. DNA for the CDR3: TGTGCCAGCAGCTTGGACAGGCCTAGCACAGATACGCAGTATTTT. As protein: CASSLDRPSTDTQYF.

This clonotype occurred many times. The rearrangement links TRBV10-3 to TRBJ2-7; 10 nucleotides match TRBD2. The CDR3 contains 15 residues. Looked up from germline, CDR1 is ENHRY and CDR2 is SYGVKD. V lost 8 bases, J lost 7 bases, and 14 bases stayed unmatched. The CDR3 region is CAIPPPSGGILEQYV. In DNA form, the CDR3 reads TGTGCCATCCCCCCCCCTAGCGGGGGAATCCTTGAGCAGTACGTC.